The 5 T cell receptor beta chains given below trace back to one sample, sequenced in a study of cytomegalovirus exposure and HLA in healthy donors (dated by TCRdb to about 2017). The library came from the immunoSEQ multiplex PCR assay. The multiplex PCR relied on a mix of 60 forward primers for TCR Vbeta segments and 13 reverse primers for TCR Jbeta segments. What TCRdb holds here is the immuneACCESS table cut down to in-frame rearrangements. Part of the clones is not present; checked against another copy, under half of the missing clones reflect an unresolved V gene, and the others are unexplained. This sample is represented by 150,000 to 200,000 clones; 65% to 90% of them were singletons. The top ten clonotypes cover 5% to 7.5% of the sample. Sequencing was performed on PBMCs. The receptors here all came from a man aged 50 or older in good health and CMV-seropositive.

CDR3 sequence (DNA): TGTGCCAGCAGCCCCCCGTCCCGCTCTGGAAACACCATATATTTT. Translation: CASSPPSRSGNTIYF. The chain has TRBV7-2 and TRBJ1-3, with D unclear. Trimming stripped 5 bases from V and 0 bases from J, with 11 bases between. The CDR3 has 15 residues. Germline V CDR1 and CDR2: SGHTA, FQGNSA.

This clone was seen just once. The chain carries TRBV5-1 and TRBJ2-1; TRBD2 agrees at 8 bases. This CDR3 comprises 14 residues. Germline values: CDR1 SGHRS, CDR2 YFSETQ. The V segment lost 2 bases and the J segment 5 bases; nucleotides outside the gene matches: 3. The CDR3 DNA sequence: TGCGCCAGCAGCTTAGCACTAGCGGACAATGAGCAGTTCTTC. As protein: CASSLALADNEQFF. Filled out from reference TRBV5-1 and TRBJ2-1, the complete variable domain reads KAGVTQTPRYLIKTRGQQVTLSCSPISGHRSVSWYQQTPGQGLQFLFEYFSETQRNKGNFPGRFSGRQFSNSRSEMNVSTLELGDSALYLCASSLALADNEQFFGPGTRLTVL.

This chain joins TRBV5-6 and TRBJ2-7; 9 bases fit TRBD1. Per germline, CDR1 SGHDT and CDR2 YYEEEE. Germline trimming cut 4 bases from V and 6 bases from J; bases unmatched to any gene: 11. The CDR3 covers 15 residues. CDR3 sequence: CASSTHRDRDGEQYF. CDR3 nucleotide sequence: TGTGCCAGCAGCACCCACCGGGACAGGGACGGCGAGCAGTACTTC.

Concerning this clone itself: At one of its ends the junction is not consistent with the germline gene, which may arise from a read error. The chain combines TRBV25-1 with TRBJ1-1, with 11 nucleotides matching TRBD1. CDR1 is MGHDK and CDR2 is SYGVNS in the germline V gene. The CDR3 is 13 residues long. The CDR3 bases are TGTGCCAGCAAGGGGACAGGGGGAACTGGAGCTTTCTTT. Translation gives CASKGTGGTGAFF.

The chain employs TRBV18 and TRBJ2-7; 10 bases are shared with TRBD1. The CDR3 length is 15 residues. Losses at the gene ends were 2 bases for V and 3 bases for J; bases not matched to a gene: 4. The germline V gene encodes CDR1 KGHSH and CDR2 LQKENI. CDR3 nucleotides: TGTGCCAGCTCACCAGGGACAGGGGCGGTCTACGAGCAGTACTTC. Its translation is CASSPGTGAVYEQYF. Supplemented by reference TRBV18 and TRBJ2-7, the full variable domain reads NAGVMQNPRHLVRRRGQEARLRCSPMKGHSHVYWYRQLPEEGLKFMVYLQKENIIDESGMPKERFSAEFPKEGPSILRIQQVVRGDSAAYFCASSPGTGAVYEQYFGPGTRLTVT.